This entry is about one T cell receptor (beta chain). The sample comes from a study of T cell responses to AZD1222 COVID-19 vaccine. Generated by immunoSEQ multiplex PCR, the TCRdb table keeps only in-frame clones and is missing some. The table has approximately 160,000 clones, around 93% seen once. The CDR3 has 16 amino acids. V gave up 6 bases and J gave up 5 bases; unmatched junction bases: 14. The germline V gene has CDR1 SEHNR and CDR2 FQNEAQ (reference sequence). The TCR was taken from an adult in good health. Sequenced material: peripheral blood, taken on day 0 of AZD1222 vaccination. The chain combines TRBV7-9 with TRBJ1-2, with 8 bases aligning to TRBD1. CDR3 bases: TGTGCCAGCAGGCTTGAAACAGGGGGTTATACTTATGGCTACACCTTC. Amino acid sequence: CASRLETGGYTYGYTF.